A selection of T cell receptor beta chains follows, all from one sample in a study of T-cell reconstitution after alpha-beta-depleted transplantation in children. TCRdb called the PCR reads again in MiXCR, with one record for every CDR3 protein. The sample carries more than 200,000 distinct CDR3 sequences, about 25% recorded once. Sample: PBMCs, taken before TCRalphabeta/CD19-depleted stem cell transplant. All receptors derive from a girl aged 2 to 9 with Fanconi anemia, due to receive a stem cell transplant. Each CDR3 is given with its conserved first and last residue. D genes are given only for firm matches. Clone size, where shown, is once, few, many, or a class for clones that have expanded.

v_gene: TRBV11-2; j_gene: TRBJ2-3; abundance: -; d_gene: TRBD2; CDR3nt: TGTGCCAGTGTCTTCGGGGCCCTTATAGCGGGGTACACAGATACGCAGTATTTT; CDR3aa: CASVFGALIAGYTDTQYF
v_gene: TRBV7-2; j_gene: TRBJ2-1; abundance: few; d_gene: TRBD2; CDR3nt: TGTGCCAGCAGCCCCCACACACTAGCGGAGCAGTTCTTC; CDR3aa: CASSPHTLAEQFF
v_gene: TRBV12-3/TRBV12-4; j_gene: TRBJ2-7; abundance: many; d_gene: -; CDR3nt: TGTGCCAGCAGCCCCCGGGACACCTCCTACGAGCAGTACTTC; CDR3aa: CASSPRDTSYEQYF
v_gene: TRBV29-1; j_gene: TRBJ2-1; abundance: many; d_gene: TRBD2; CDR3nt: TGCAGCGTTGAAGATCCTACACGGTGGCGGGGGTACAATGAGCAGTTCTTC; CDR3aa: CSVEDPTRWRGYNEQFF
v_gene: TRBV20-1; j_gene: TRBJ2-7; abundance: -; d_gene: -; CDR3nt: TGCAGTGGGTCGTTTGCGGGAAGGGACGAGCAGTACTTC; CDR3aa: CSGSFAGRDEQYF
v_gene: TRBV20-1; j_gene: TRBJ2-3; abundance: -; d_gene: -; CDR3nt: TGCAGTGCTAGAGATTGGCAGGGAGCAGATACGCAGTATTTT; CDR3aa: CSARDWQGADTQYF
v_gene: TRBV6-1; j_gene: TRBJ2-1; abundance: -; d_gene: -; CDR3nt: TGTGCCAGCAGCGCTCTCGTTGAGATACTCTACAATGAGCAGTTCTTC; CDR3aa: CASSALVEILYNEQFF
v_gene: TRBV23-1; j_gene: TRBJ2-7; abundance: -; d_gene: -; CDR3nt: TGCGCCAGCAGTCAACACGAGCAGTACTTC; CDR3aa: CASSQHEQYF
v_gene: TRBV7-2; j_gene: TRBJ2-5; abundance: few; d_gene: -; CDR3nt: TGTGCCAGCAGCTTTACGGGAACGTCTGGGACCCAGTACTTC; CDR3aa: CASSFTGTSGTQYF
v_gene: TRBV27; j_gene: TRBJ2-7; abundance: -; d_gene: TRBD1; CDR3nt: TGTGCCAGCAGTTTACCACAGGGGAACGAGCAGTACTTC; CDR3aa: CASSLPQGNEQYF
v_gene: TRBV19; j_gene: TRBJ2-7; abundance: -; d_gene: -; CDR3nt: TGTGCCAGTAGTAGTGGCGGGATCTGGTACGAGCAGTACTTC; CDR3aa: CASSSGGIWYEQYF
v_gene: TRBV29-1; j_gene: TRBJ2-1; abundance: many; d_gene: -; CDR3nt: TGCAGCGTTGCCGACAGCTATTACAATGAGCAGTTCTTC; CDR3aa: CSVADSYYNEQFF
v_gene: TRBV5-1; j_gene: TRBJ2-3; abundance: -; d_gene: TRBD2; CDR3nt: TGCGCCAGCAGCTCTGGACTAGCAGCCTTGGGAGATACGCAGTATTTT; CDR3aa: CASSSGLAALGDTQYF
v_gene: TRBV5-1; j_gene: TRBJ2-7; abundance: -; d_gene: -; CDR3nt: TGCGCCAGCAAGACAGAGGGCTCCTACGAGCAGTACTTC; CDR3aa: CASKTEGSYEQYF
v_gene: TRBV29-1; j_gene: TRBJ2-1; abundance: -; d_gene: -; CDR3nt: TGCAGCGTTGAAGGGGCCCTTCCTTACAATGAGCAGTTCTTC; CDR3aa: CSVEGALPYNEQFF
v_gene: TRBV10-1; j_gene: TRBJ2-7; abundance: -; d_gene: -; CDR3nt: TGCGCCAGCAGTGAGATGGGCTACGAGCAGTACTTC; CDR3aa: CASSEMGYEQYF
v_gene: TRBV6-1; j_gene: TRBJ2-2; abundance: few; d_gene: -; CDR3nt: TGTGCCAGCAGGCTTACCCCCACCGGGGAGCTGTTTTTT; CDR3aa: CASRLTPTGELFF
v_gene: TRBV20-1; j_gene: TRBJ2-7; abundance: many; d_gene: TRBD1; CDR3nt: TGCAGTGCTAGAGGAAGTCGGGACAGGGCGTACGAGCAGTACTTC; CDR3aa: CSARGSRDRAYEQYF
v_gene: TRBV29-1; j_gene: TRBJ2-3; abundance: -; d_gene: -; CDR3nt: TGCAGCGTTGATCAGGGGGATACGCAGTATTTT; CDR3aa: CSVDQGDTQYF
v_gene: TRBV12-3/TRBV12-4; j_gene: TRBJ2-1; abundance: -; d_gene: -; CDR3nt: TGTGCCAGCAGTTTAGTACGAAAGGGAACCCGGGAGCAGTTCTTC; CDR3aa: CASSLVRKGTREQFF
v_gene: TRBV6-6; j_gene: TRBJ1-1; abundance: many; d_gene: -; CDR3nt: TGTGCCAGCTGGCGCGTCGAAGCTTTCTTT; CDR3aa: CASWRVEAFF
v_gene: TRBV18; j_gene: TRBJ2-7; abundance: -; d_gene: -; CDR3nt: TGTGCCAGCTCACCAGAACTCCAGGAGGGTGGGCGGCAGTACTTC; CDR3aa: CASSPELQEGGRQYF
v_gene: TRBV7-8; j_gene: TRBJ1-1; abundance: many; d_gene: -; CDR3nt: TGTGCCAGCAGTTGGGGCATGAACACTGAAGCTTTCTTT; CDR3aa: CASSWGMNTEAFF
v_gene: TRBV7-9; j_gene: TRBJ2-5; abundance: many; d_gene: TRBD2; CDR3nt: TGTGCCAGCAGAGGCGGGACTAGCGGATATAAAGAGACCCAGTACTTC; CDR3aa: CASRGGTSGYKETQYF
v_gene: TRBV5-1; j_gene: TRBJ2-2; abundance: many; d_gene: TRBD2; CDR3nt: TGCGCCAGCAGCTCGACTAGCGGGAACACCGGGGAGCTGTTTTTT; CDR3aa: CASSSTSGNTGELFF
v_gene: TRBV5-1; j_gene: TRBJ2-5; abundance: -; d_gene: -; CDR3nt: TGCGCCAGCAGCCCCACCCCCGCGGCCCAAGAGACCCAGTACTTC; CDR3aa: CASSPTPAAQETQYF
v_gene: TRBV25-1; j_gene: TRBJ2-2; abundance: few; d_gene: TRBD2; CDR3nt: TGTGCCAGCAGTCGGACTAGTCGGAGGACCGGGGAGCTGTTTTTT; CDR3aa: CASSRTSRRTGELFF
v_gene: TRBV20-1; j_gene: TRBJ2-5; abundance: many; d_gene: -; CDR3nt: TGCAGTGCTAGCGGGGGACCCCTACAAGAGACCCAGTACTTC; CDR3aa: CSASGGPLQETQYF
v_gene: TRBV20-1; j_gene: TRBJ2-7; abundance: many; d_gene: TRBD2; CDR3nt: TGCAGTGCTAGACATTTAGGGACTAGCTACGAGCAGTACTTC; CDR3aa: CSARHLGTSYEQYF
v_gene: TRBV12-3/TRBV12-4; j_gene: TRBJ2-1; abundance: many; d_gene: -; CDR3nt: TGTGCCAGCCGCCGAAGCAGCTACAATGAGCAGTTCTTC; CDR3aa: CASRRSSYNEQFF
v_gene: TRBV27; j_gene: TRBJ2-4; abundance: few; d_gene: TRBD2; CDR3nt: TGTGCCAGCAAAGTAGCGGGAACAAACATTCAGTACTTC; CDR3aa: CASKVAGTNIQYF
v_gene: TRBV20-1; j_gene: TRBJ2-7; abundance: few; d_gene: TRBD2; CDR3nt: TGCAGTGCTAGGACTCCTAGCGGGAGGGTATACGAGCAGTACTTC; CDR3aa: CSARTPSGRVYEQYF
v_gene: TRBV5-1; j_gene: TRBJ1-2; abundance: many; d_gene: TRBD1; CDR3nt: TGCGCCAGCAGCCGGGACAGAGGATACTATGGCTACACCTTC; CDR3aa: CASSRDRGYYGYTF
v_gene: TRBV28; j_gene: TRBJ2-5; abundance: few; d_gene: TRBD1; CDR3nt: TGTGCCAGCAGCACGGGACAGCTGAGGGAGACCCAGTACTTC; CDR3aa: CASSTGQLRETQYF
v_gene: TRBV11-3; j_gene: TRBJ1-2; abundance: -; d_gene: TRBD1; CDR3nt: TGTGCCAGCAGCAACCGGGACAGGGTCGGCTACACCTTC; CDR3aa: CASSNRDRVGYTF
v_gene: TRBV6-5; j_gene: TRBJ2-7; abundance: many; d_gene: -; CDR3nt: TGTGCCAGCCAAGGATTCTCCTACGAGCAGTACTTC; CDR3aa: CASQGFSYEQYF
v_gene: TRBV7-9; j_gene: TRBJ2-7; abundance: -; d_gene: -; CDR3nt: TGTGCCAGCAGCTTAGACTACGGCCCCTACGAGCAGTACTTC; CDR3aa: CASSLDYGPYEQYF
v_gene: TRBV29-1; j_gene: TRBJ1-1; abundance: many; d_gene: -; CDR3nt: TGCAGCGGGTCGACAGGGAACACTGAAGCTTTCTTT; CDR3aa: CSGSTGNTEAFF
v_gene: TRBV10-2; j_gene: TRBJ2-3; abundance: -; d_gene: TRBD2; CDR3nt: TGCGCCAGCATATGGGGGATAGCGGGAGCAGATACGCAGTATTTT; CDR3aa: CASIWGIAGADTQYF
v_gene: TRBV4-2; j_gene: TRBJ2-1; abundance: -; d_gene: -; CDR3nt: TGTGCCAGCAGCCAAGAAGAGGGTAGTCTCGGCAATGAGCAGTTCTTC; CDR3aa: CASSQEEGSLGNEQFF
v_gene: TRBV11-2; j_gene: TRBJ2-1; abundance: -; d_gene: TRBD2; CDR3nt: TGTGCCAGCAGCAAGCGGGGGTTCAATGAGCAGTTCTTC; CDR3aa: CASSKRGFNEQFF
v_gene: TRBV6-5; j_gene: TRBJ1-1; abundance: many; d_gene: TRBD1; CDR3nt: TGTGCCAGCAGAAGAACAGGGGAAAACACTTTCTTT; CDR3aa: CASRRTGENTFF
v_gene: TRBV29-1; j_gene: TRBJ2-7; abundance: -; d_gene: -; CDR3nt: TGCAGCGTTGAACGTGGGACACGAAACTCCTACGAGCAGTACTTC; CDR3aa: CSVERGTRNSYEQYF
v_gene: TRBV29-1; j_gene: TRBJ2-2; abundance: many; d_gene: -; CDR3nt: TGCAGCGTTTTGGTGCCCACCGGGGAGCTGTTTTTT; CDR3aa: CSVLVPTGELFF
v_gene: TRBV29-1; j_gene: TRBJ2-5; abundance: many; d_gene: TRBD1; CDR3nt: TGCAGCTCCACTAAGACAGGGAAAGAGACCCAGTACTTC; CDR3aa: CSSTKTGKETQYF
v_gene: TRBV5-6; j_gene: TRBJ2-7; abundance: few; d_gene: -; CDR3nt: TGTGCCAGCAGCATCATGGGGAACGGGGGCTACGAGCAGTACTTC; CDR3aa: CASSIMGNGGYEQYF
v_gene: TRBV7-2; j_gene: TRBJ2-7; abundance: few; d_gene: -; CDR3nt: TGTGCCAGCAGCTTACGTGGCGGGTATACCTCCTACGAGCAGTACTTC; CDR3aa: CASSLRGGYTSYEQYF
v_gene: TRBV9; j_gene: TRBJ2-1; abundance: -; d_gene: -; CDR3nt: TGTGCCAGCAGCGAGGGGTTCCATGAGCAGTTCTTC; CDR3aa: CASSEGFHEQFF
v_gene: TRBV18; j_gene: TRBJ2-7; abundance: few; d_gene: TRBD1; CDR3nt: TGTGCCAGCTCACCGGGACAGGGGATCTACGAGCAGTACTTC; CDR3aa: CASSPGQGIYEQYF
v_gene: TRBV4-2; j_gene: TRBJ2-1; abundance: few; d_gene: -; CDR3nt: TGTGCCAGCAGCCAAGATATACTAGCCGGCTCCTACAATGAGCAGTTCTTC; CDR3aa: CASSQDILAGSYNEQFF
v_gene: TRBV12-3/TRBV12-4; j_gene: TRBJ1-2; abundance: many; d_gene: -; CDR3nt: TGTGCCAGTAGCACGGGGGTCTCCTATGGCTACACCTTC; CDR3aa: CASSTGVSYGYTF
v_gene: TRBV23-1; j_gene: TRBJ2-3; abundance: -; d_gene: -; CDR3nt: TGCGCCAGCAGTCCCAAGGAGCGGACAGATACGCAGTATTTT; CDR3aa: CASSPKERTDTQYF
v_gene: TRBV20-1; j_gene: TRBJ2-7; abundance: -; d_gene: -; CDR3nt: TGCAGTGCTAGAGATGTAGCCAGGAGCTCCTACGAGCAGTACTTC; CDR3aa: CSARDVARSSYEQYF
v_gene: TRBV10-3; j_gene: TRBJ2-1; abundance: -; d_gene: -; CDR3nt: TGTGCCATCAGTGGAACTAGTTTGGATGAGCAGTTCTTC; CDR3aa: CAISGTSLDEQFF
v_gene: TRBV20-1; j_gene: TRBJ1-1; abundance: -; d_gene: -; CDR3nt: TGCAGTGCTAGAAGTCCGAGGACGAACACTGAAGCTTTCTTT; CDR3aa: CSARSPRTNTEAFF
v_gene: TRBV4-1; j_gene: TRBJ2-7; abundance: -; d_gene: -; CDR3nt: TGCGCCAGCAGCCCGATGAGGGTGGGAGTCGCCGAGCAGTACTTC; CDR3aa: CASSPMRVGVAEQYF
v_gene: TRBV5-1; j_gene: TRBJ2-7; abundance: -; d_gene: -; CDR3nt: TGCGCCAGCAGCTTGGAACTAGCAGCCTACGAGCAGTACTTC; CDR3aa: CASSLELAAYEQYF
v_gene: TRBV5-1; j_gene: TRBJ2-1; abundance: many; d_gene: -; CDR3nt: TGCGCCAGCAGGGTAGGGGGATCCGAAACTCGATATGAGCAGTTCTTC; CDR3aa: CASRVGGSETRYEQFF
v_gene: TRBV20-1; j_gene: TRBJ2-3; abundance: few; d_gene: -; CDR3nt: TGCAGTGCTAGAGACTGGCGGGCCGACACAGATACGCAGTATTTT; CDR3aa: CSARDWRADTDTQYF